The clone carrying this TCR beta chain was seen a few times. The antigen remains unidentified. This specimen belongs to a study of post-analysis software for immune sequencing data. Findings and caveats of the study: Patients had higher frequencies than controls of roughly five TRBV segments, including TRBV5-6, TRBV5-1 and TRBV20-1.

CDR3 size: 14 residues. Trimming stripped 7 bases from V and 7 bases from J, with 17 bases between. Built from TCR beta cDNA, the libraries had unique molecular identifiers in them. When 1 to 10 million T cells were used, they gave approximately 530,000 cDNA molecules. A single record per CDR3 protein comes from TCRdb applying MiXCR to the PCR reads. The data show about 260,000 distinct CDR3 sequences, 35% to 45% seen once. The sequenced material came from blood. The sequence was obtained from a girl aged 5 to 17 with multiple sclerosis. This chain links TRBV12-3 or TRBV12-4 with TRBJ2-1, with D possibly being TRBD1 or TRBD2 (7 bases each). The CDR3 nucleotides read TGTGCCAGCACCCAGGGGGGGGCCCGAAATGAGCAGTTCTTC. This translates into CASTQGGARNEQFF.